The 18 T cell receptor beta chains below come from one sample, sequenced in a study of T cell changes during pregnancy in multiple sclerosis. Sequenced by immunoSEQ multiplex PCR; TCRdb stores in-frame clones only, minus some. This sample has tens of thousands of clones, with around 92% found just once. This specimen was peripheral blood, taken in the third trimester of pregnancy. These receptors originate from a female donor in good health, enrolled as a control in a pregnancy study.

The chain recombines TRBV15 with TRBJ2-3, with 11 bases fitting TRBD2. Germline V gene lookup returns CDR1 LNHNV and CDR2 YYDKDF (reference sequence). Trimming at V came to 3 bases and at J to 0 bases, leaving 11 bases not matched to a gene. The CDR3 consists of 19 residues. The CDR3 nucleotides are TGTGCCACCAGCAGGGTATCGCTAGCGGGAGGAAGCAGCACAGATACGCAGTATTTT. Amino acids: CATSRVSLAGGSSTDTQYF. The whole variable domain, remainder taken from reference TRBV15 and TRBJ2-3, is DAMVIQNPRYQVTQFGKPVTLSCSQTLNHNVMYWYQQKSSQAPKLLFHYYDKDFNNEADTPDNFQSRRPNTSFCFLDIRSPGLGDTAMYLCATSRVSLAGGSSTDTQYFGPGTRLTVL.

This CDR3 is CRSGPGQLNTGELFF. CDR3 sequence (DNA): TGCAGGTCTGGCCCTGGACAGCTGAACACCGGGGAGCTGTTTTTT. The chain couples TRBV29-1 to TRBJ2-2, with D tentatively TRBD1 (6 bases). Germline assignment: CDR1 SQVTM and CDR2 ANQGSEA. The CDR3 is made up of 15 amino acids.

The chain carries TRBV27 and TRBJ1-4; the match to TRBD1 covers 8 bases. Trimming took 6 bases from V and 5 from J; bases not matched to a gene: 2. This CDR3 contains 13 residues. The germline V gene has CDR1 MNHEY and CDR2 SMNVEV (reference sequence). The CDR3 loop is CASRDRVNEKLFF. In nucleotides, the CDR3 is TGTGCCAGCAGGGACAGGGTCAATGAAAAACTGTTTTTT.

The rearrangement joins TRBV7-8 to TRBJ2-1, with D possibly being TRBD1 (6 bases). The CDR3 consists of 14 residues. The germline V gene has CDR1 SGHVS and CDR2 FQNEAQ. The ends were cut back, 7 bases at V and 1 base at J, with 11 bases in the middle. CDR3 loop: CASTSDRSYNEQFF. CDR3 nucleotide sequence: TGTGCCAGCACCTCAGACAGGTCCTACAATGAGCAGTTCTTC.

The gene calls are TRBV20-1 and TRBJ1-2; D remains ambiguous. The germline CDR1 and CDR2 sequences are DFQATT and SNEGSKA (reference sequence). The CDR3 runs 11 residues. V lost 1 base to trimming and J lost 8 bases, with 8 bases between them. CDR3 residues: CSARVAPGYTF. CDR3 DNA sequence: TGCAGTGCTAGAGTGGCACCCGGCTACACCTTC.

The chain uses TRBV4-2 and TRBJ2-1; a possible D gene is TRBD2 (6 bases). The CDR3 runs 15 residues. CDR1 and CDR2 from the germline V gene are LGHNA and YNFKEQ. Trimming took 0 bases from V and 8 from J, leaving 14 bases between them. The CDR3 loop reads CASSQDVPGEYEQFF. Here the CDR3 DNA reads TGTGCCAGCAGCCAAGATGTCCCGGGAGAGTATGAGCAGTTCTTC.

The chain is built from TRBV5-1 and TRBJ1-2; D may be TRBD1 (6 bases). This CDR3 has 12 residues. Germline CDR1 and CDR2: SGHRS and YFSETQ. Trimming left V 5 bases short and J 6 bases short, with 11 bases between. CDR3 protein: CASRQGTDGYTF. The CDR3 DNA follows: TGCGCCAGCAGACAGGGTACGGATGGCTACACCTTC. Looking up the rest from reference TRBV5-1 and TRBJ1-2 gives the full variable domain: KAGVTQTPRYLIKTRGQQVTLSCSPISGHRSVSWYQQTPGQGLQFLFEYFSETQRNKGNFPGRFSGRQFSNSRSEMNVSTLELGDSALYLCASRQGTDGYTFGSGTRLTVV.

The V call is TRBV20-1, the J call TRBJ2-4; tentatively, D is TRBD1 (6 bases). Germline loops: CDR1 DFQATT, CDR2 SNEGSKA (reference sequence). CDR3 length equals 11 residues. Trimming took 6 bases from V and 7 from J, leaving 10 bases between them. The CDR3 reads CSAQDRNIQYF. CDR3 nucleotides: TGCAGTGCGCAAGACAGGAACATTCAGTACTTC.

The chain uses TRBV28 and TRBJ2-3; weak D call: TRBD2 (6 bases). CDR3 length: 12 amino acids. From germline, CDR1 is MDHEN and CDR2 SYDVKM. V gave up 11 bases and J gave up 2 bases, with 11 bases separating them. The CDR3 nucleotides read TGTGCCGGGGGGACCTACACAGATACGCAGTATTTT. Amino acid sequence: CAGGTYTDTQYF.

This clone was counted once. This rearrangement joins TRBV7-2 to TRBJ2-7; tentatively, D is TRBD2 (5 bases). CDR1 is SGHTA and CDR2 is FQGNSA in the germline V gene. Trimming took 7 bases from V and 2 from J, leaving 6 bases between them. The CDR3 extends over 11 amino acids. CDR3 protein: CASTGAYEQYF. The CDR3 DNA reads as TGTGCCAGCACCGGGGCCTACGAGCAGTACTTC.

The chain has TRBV7-6 and TRBJ2-3; 9 bases map to TRBD2. V shed 4 bases, J shed 3 bases, and the junction held 5 bases outside the gene matches. Germline values: CDR1 SGHVS, CDR2 FNYEAQ. The CDR3 has 15 residues. The CDR3 protein is CASSWGGRETDTQYF. The CDR3, as DNA: TGTGCCAGCAGCTGGGGCGGGAGGGAGACAGATACGCAGTATTTT.

The rearrangement uses TRBV28 and TRBJ1-5; D is uncertain. The CDR3 spans 13 residues. Germline loops: CDR1 MDHEN, CDR2 SYDVKM. Deletions cut 3 bases from V and 0 bases from J, with 3 bases between. For the CDR3, the DNA is TGTGCCAGCAGTTTCGGTAGCAATCAGCCCCAGCATTTT. Its translation is CASSFGSNQPQHF.

This chain connects TRBV18 to TRBJ2-1, with 7 bases that match TRBD2. The CDR3 runs to 12 residues. J was trimmed by 13 bases and V by 3 bases; bases with no gene match: 6. Germline CDR1 KGHSH, CDR2 LQKENI. The DNA for the CDR3 is TGTGCCAGCTCACCGGGCGCGGGAGCTCAGTTCTTC. Translating it yields CASSPGAGAQFF. The variable domain in full, with the rest retrieved from reference TRBV18 and TRBJ2-1, is NAGVMQNPRHLVRRRGQEARLRCSPMKGHSHVYWYRQLPEEGLKFMVYLQKENIIDESGMPKERFSAEFPKEGPSILRIQQVVRGDSAAYFCASSPGAGAQFFGPGTRLTVL.

The V and J genes are TRBV7-3 and TRBJ1-6; perhaps TRBD1 as D (6 bases). V lost 2 bases and J 10 bases, leaving 15 bases between the germline ends. Germline CDR1 reads SGHTA; CDR2 reads FQGTGA. This CDR3 is built from 15 residues. The CDR3 reads CASSLGVRGESPLHF. DNA for the CDR3: TGTGCCAGCAGCTTAGGTGTCAGGGGTGAATCACCCCTCCACTTT.

V gene TRBV28 combines with J gene TRBJ2-3, with a weak D call TRBD2 (6 bases). This CDR3 region has 12 residues. CDR1 MDHEN and CDR2 SYDVKM come from the germline V gene. The CDR3 nucleotides are TGTGCTACGACTAGGGGCAGGGATACGCAGTATTTT. Residues: CATTRGRDTQYF.

The V gene is TRBV19, the J gene TRBJ1-5, with 7 bases that match TRBD1. The CDR3 has 12 residues. CDR1 is LNHDA, CDR2 SQIVND, per germline (reference sequence). Unmatched junction bases numbered 1, after V lost 6 bases and J lost 5 bases. This chain's CDR3 is CASRDRDQPQHF. CDR3 DNA: TGTGCCAGTAGAGACAGGGATCAGCCCCAGCATTTT.

This chain's CDR3 is CASSSGQGALYEQYF. DNA of the CDR3: TGCGCCAGCAGCTCGGGACAGGGGGCGCTCTACGAGCAGTACTTC. This chain connects TRBV5-1 to TRBJ2-7, with 12 nucleotides matching TRBD1. The trim removed 3 bases at V and 3 bases at J, leaving 4 bases unmatched. CDR3 length: 15 residues. Germline V gene lookup returns CDR1 SGHRS and CDR2 YFSETQ.

The chain recombines TRBV28 with TRBJ1-2, with TRBD1 as a possible D gene (6 bases). The germline V gene has CDR1 MDHEN and CDR2 SYDVKM. V shed 1 base and J shed 6 bases, with 12 bases lying between them. CDR3 length equals 14 residues. The CDR3 DNA reads as TGTGCCAGCAGTTTATACCAGGGGAATAATGGCTACACCTTC. It yields the protein CASSLYQGNNGYTF.